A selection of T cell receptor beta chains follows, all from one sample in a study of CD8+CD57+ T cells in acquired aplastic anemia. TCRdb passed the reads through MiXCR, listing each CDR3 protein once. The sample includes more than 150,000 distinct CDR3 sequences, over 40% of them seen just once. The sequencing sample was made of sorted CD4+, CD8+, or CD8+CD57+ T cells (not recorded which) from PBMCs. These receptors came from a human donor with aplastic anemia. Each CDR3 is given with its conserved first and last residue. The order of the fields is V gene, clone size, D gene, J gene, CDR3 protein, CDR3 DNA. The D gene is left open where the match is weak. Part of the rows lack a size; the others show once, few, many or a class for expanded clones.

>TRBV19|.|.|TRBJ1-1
CASSIVQGRAEAFF
TGTGCCAGTAGTATTGTCCAGGGGCGTGCGGAAGCTTTCTTT
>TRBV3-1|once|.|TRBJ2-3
CASSQGLPGSDTQYF
TGTGCCAGCAGCCAAGGTTTACCGGGGTCAGATACGCAGTATTTT
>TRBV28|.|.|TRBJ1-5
CASSRDNSNQPQHF
TGTGCCAGCAGTCGGGACAATAGCAATCAGCCCCAGCATTTT
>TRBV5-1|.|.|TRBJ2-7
CASSFGWGGQGNYEQYF
TGCGCCAGCAGCTTCGGTTGGGGTGGGCAGGGAAACTACGAGCAGTACTTC
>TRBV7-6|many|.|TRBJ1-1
CASSLGQGFQDPMNTEAFF
TGTGCCAGCAGCTTAGGTCAGGGGTTCCAGGACCCTATGAACACTGAAGCTTTCTTT
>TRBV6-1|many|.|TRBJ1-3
CASTNLGNTIYF
TGTGCCAGCACGAACCTTGGAAACACCATATATTTT
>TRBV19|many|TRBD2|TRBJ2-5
CASKLADLRKETQYF
TGTGCCAGTAAACTAGCGGACCTACGGAAGGAGACCCAGTACTTC
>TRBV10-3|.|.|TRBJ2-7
CAISDPERGSSYEQYF
TGTGCCATCAGTGACCCGGAGCGCGGTAGCTCCTACGAGCAGTACTTC
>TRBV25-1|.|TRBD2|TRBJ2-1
CASSVGTSGIYNEQFF
TGTGCCAGCAGTGTGGGGACTAGCGGGATCTACAATGAGCAGTTCTTC
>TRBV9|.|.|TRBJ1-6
CASSEGTTGSPLHF
TGTGCCAGCAGCGAAGGGACAACGGGATCACCCCTCCACTTT
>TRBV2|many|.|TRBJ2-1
CASSKTWTDYNEQFF
TGTGCCAGCAGCAAGACCTGGACTGACTACAATGAGCAGTTCTTC
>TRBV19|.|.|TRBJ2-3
CASSISRSDTQYF
TGTGCCAGTAGTATATCCAGGTCAGATACGCAGTATTTT
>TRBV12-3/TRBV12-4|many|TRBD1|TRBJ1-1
CASSSRDRNTEAFF
TGTGCCAGCAGTTCCAGGGACAGAAACACTGAAGCTTTCTTT
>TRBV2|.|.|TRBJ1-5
CASHDGSSNQPQHF
TGTGCCAGCCATGACGGCAGTAGCAATCAGCCCCAGCATTTT
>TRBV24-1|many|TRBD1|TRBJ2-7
CATSDPGQGSYEQYF
TGTGCCACCAGTGACCCGGGACAGGGATCGTACGAGCAGTACTTC
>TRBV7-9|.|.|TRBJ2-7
CASSLNDEQYF
TGTGCCAGCAGCTTGAACGACGAGCAGTACTTC
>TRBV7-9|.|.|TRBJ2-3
CASSLSLSVDTQYF
TGTGCCAGCAGCTTGTCACTTTCCGTAGATACGCAGTATTTT
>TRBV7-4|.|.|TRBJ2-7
CASSVDQGYEQYF
TGTGCCAGCAGCGTAGACCAGGGCTACGAGCAGTACTTC
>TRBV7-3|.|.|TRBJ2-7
CASSPAGGSSYEQYF
TGTGCCAGCAGCCCCGCCGGGGGCAGCTCCTACGAGCAGTACTTC
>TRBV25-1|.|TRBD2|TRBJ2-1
CASNGLAGGSLFF
TGTGCCAGCAACGGACTAGCGGGAGGTTCGCTGTTCTTC
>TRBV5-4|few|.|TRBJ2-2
CASTGPPSGEGSGELFF
TGTGCCAGCACAGGTCCCCCCTCCGGAGAGGGGTCCGGGGAGCTGTTTTTT
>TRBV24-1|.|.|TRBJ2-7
CATSDWGGGEQYF
TGTGCCACCAGCGACTGGGGGGGCGGGGAGCAGTACTTC
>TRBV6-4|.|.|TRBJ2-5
CASSDSMGTQYF
TGTGCCAGCAGTGACTCAATGGGGACCCAGTACTTC
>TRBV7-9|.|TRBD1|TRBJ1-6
CASSFDRGFIYPLHF
TGTGCCAGCAGCTTCGACAGGGGATTCATATACCCCCTCCACTTT
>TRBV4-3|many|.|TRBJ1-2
CASSQDRVPFYGYTF
TGCGCCAGCAGCCAAGACAGGGTCCCCTTCTATGGCTACACCTTC
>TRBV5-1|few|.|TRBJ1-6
CASSLMASGNSPLHF
TGCGCCAGCAGCTTGATGGCATCAGGGAATTCACCCCTCCACTTT
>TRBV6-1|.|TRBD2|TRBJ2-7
CASSGRGSSYEQYF
TGTGCCAGCAGTGGACGCGGGAGCTCCTACGAGCAGTACTTC
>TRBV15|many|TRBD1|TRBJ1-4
CATSKQTGGSEKLFF
TGTGCCACCAGCAAACAGACAGGGGGCTCTGAAAAACTGTTTTTT
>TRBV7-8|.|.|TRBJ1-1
CAWQQTVNTGAFF
TGTGCCTGGCAGCAGACGGTGAACACTGGAGCTTTCTTT
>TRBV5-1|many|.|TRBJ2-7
CASSPSGTPTREQYF
TGCGCCAGCAGCCCGTCCGGGACACCAACCCGCGAGCAGTACTTC